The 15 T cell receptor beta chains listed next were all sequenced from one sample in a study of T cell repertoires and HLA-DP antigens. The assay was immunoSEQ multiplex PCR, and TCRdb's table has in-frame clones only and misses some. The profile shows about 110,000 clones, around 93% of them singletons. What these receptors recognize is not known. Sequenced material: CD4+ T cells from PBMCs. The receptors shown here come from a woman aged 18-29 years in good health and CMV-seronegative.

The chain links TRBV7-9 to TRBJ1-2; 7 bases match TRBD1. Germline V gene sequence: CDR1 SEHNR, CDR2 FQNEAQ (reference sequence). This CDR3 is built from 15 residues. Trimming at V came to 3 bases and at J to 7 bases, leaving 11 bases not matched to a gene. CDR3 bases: TGTGCCAGCAGCTTCATCGACAGGGCTAGAGGTGGCTACACCTTC. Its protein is CASSFIDRARGGYTF.

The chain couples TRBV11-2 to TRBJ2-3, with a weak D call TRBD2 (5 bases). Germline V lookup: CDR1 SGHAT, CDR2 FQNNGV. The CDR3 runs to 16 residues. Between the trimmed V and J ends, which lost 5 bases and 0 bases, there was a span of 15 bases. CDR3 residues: CASSHLRGPSTDTQYF. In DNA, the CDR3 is TGTGCCAGCAGCCATCTTCGAGGGCCTAGCACAGATACGCAGTATTTT. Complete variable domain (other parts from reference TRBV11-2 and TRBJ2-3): EAGVAQSPRYKIIEKRQSVAFWCNPISGHATLYWYQQILGQGPKLLIQFQNNGVVDDSQLPKDRFSAERLKGVDSTLKIQPAKLEDSAVYLCASSHLRGPSTDTQYFGPGTRLTVL.

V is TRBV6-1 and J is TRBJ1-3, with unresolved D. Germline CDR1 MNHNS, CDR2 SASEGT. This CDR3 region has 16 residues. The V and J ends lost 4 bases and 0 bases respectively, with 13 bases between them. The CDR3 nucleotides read TGTGCCAGCAGTGGTCTTGGGTCCAGCTCTGGAAACACCATATATTTT. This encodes CASSGLGSSSGNTIYF.

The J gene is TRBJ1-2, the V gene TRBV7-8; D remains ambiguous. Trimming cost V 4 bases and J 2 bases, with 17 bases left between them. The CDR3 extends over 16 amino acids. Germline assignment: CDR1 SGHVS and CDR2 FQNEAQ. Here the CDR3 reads CASSSKRAEPNYGYTF. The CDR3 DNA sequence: TGTGCCAGCAGCTCTAAAAGGGCGGAACCGAACTATGGCTACACCTTC.

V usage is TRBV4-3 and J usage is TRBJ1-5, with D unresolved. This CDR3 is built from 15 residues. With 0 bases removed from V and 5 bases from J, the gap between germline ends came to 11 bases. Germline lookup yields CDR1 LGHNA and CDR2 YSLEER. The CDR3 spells CASSQELSAYQPQHF. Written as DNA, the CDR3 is TGCGCCAGCAGCCAAGAATTGAGTGCCTATCAGCCCCAGCATTTT.

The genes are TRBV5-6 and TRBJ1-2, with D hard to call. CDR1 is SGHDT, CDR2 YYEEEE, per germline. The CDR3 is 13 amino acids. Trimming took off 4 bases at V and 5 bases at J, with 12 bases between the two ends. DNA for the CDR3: TGTGCCAGCAGCACTCCCGAGCCATATGGCTACACCTTC. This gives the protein CASSTPEPYGYTF.

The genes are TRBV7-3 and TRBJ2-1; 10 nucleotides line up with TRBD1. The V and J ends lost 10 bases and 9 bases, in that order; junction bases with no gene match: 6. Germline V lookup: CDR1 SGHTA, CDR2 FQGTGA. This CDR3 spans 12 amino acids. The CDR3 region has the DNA TGTGCCATTCGACAGGGGGCGAGTGAGCAGTTCTTC. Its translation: CAIRQGASEQFF. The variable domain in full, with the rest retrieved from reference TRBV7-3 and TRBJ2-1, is GAGVSQTPSNKVTEKGKYVELRCDPISGHTALYWYRQSLGQGPEFLIYFQGTGAADDSGLPNDRFFAVRPEGSVSTLKIQRTERGDSAVYLCAIRQGASEQFFGPGTRLTVL.

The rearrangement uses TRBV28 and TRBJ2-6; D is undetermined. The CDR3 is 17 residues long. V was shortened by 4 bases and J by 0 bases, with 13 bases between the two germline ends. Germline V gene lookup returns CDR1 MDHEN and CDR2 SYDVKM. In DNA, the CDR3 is TGTGCCAGCAGTTCCCAGCAAACCAGCTCTGGGGCCAACGTCCTGACTTTC. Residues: CASSSQQTSSGANVLTF. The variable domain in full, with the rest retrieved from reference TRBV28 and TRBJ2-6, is DVKVTQSSRYLVKRTGEKVFLECVQDMDHENMFWYRQDPGLGLRLIYFSYDVKMKEKGDIPEGYSVSREKKERFSLILESASTNQTSMYLCASSSQQTSSGANVLTFGAGSRLTVL.

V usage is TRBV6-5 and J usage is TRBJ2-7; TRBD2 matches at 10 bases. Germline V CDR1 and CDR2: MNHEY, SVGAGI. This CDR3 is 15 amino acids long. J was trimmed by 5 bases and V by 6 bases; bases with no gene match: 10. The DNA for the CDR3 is TGTGCCAGCAGGACAGAGAGCGGGAGGGCTGACGAGCAGTACTTC. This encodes CASRTESGRADEQYF.

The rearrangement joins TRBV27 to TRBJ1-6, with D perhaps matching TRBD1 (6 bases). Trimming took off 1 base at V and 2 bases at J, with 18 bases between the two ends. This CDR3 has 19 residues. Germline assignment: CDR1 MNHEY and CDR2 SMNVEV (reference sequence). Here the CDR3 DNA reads TGTGCCAGCAGTTTATTCGGGGGGGCAGGGAGAACCTATAATTCACCCCTCCACTTT. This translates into CASSLFGGAGRTYNSPLHF.

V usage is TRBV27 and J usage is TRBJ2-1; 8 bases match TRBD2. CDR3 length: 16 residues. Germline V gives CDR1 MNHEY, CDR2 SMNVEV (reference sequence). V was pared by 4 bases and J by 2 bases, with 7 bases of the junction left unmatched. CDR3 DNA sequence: TGTGCCAGCAGTTCCCTCACGGGGGGGACCTACAATGAGCAGTTCTTC. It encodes CASSSLTGGTYNEQFF.

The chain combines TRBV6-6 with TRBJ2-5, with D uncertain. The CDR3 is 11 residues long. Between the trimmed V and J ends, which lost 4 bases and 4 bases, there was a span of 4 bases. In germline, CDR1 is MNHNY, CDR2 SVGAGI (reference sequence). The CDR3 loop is CASSCGETQYF. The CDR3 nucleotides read TGTGCCAGCAGTTGCGGAGAGACCCAGTACTTC.

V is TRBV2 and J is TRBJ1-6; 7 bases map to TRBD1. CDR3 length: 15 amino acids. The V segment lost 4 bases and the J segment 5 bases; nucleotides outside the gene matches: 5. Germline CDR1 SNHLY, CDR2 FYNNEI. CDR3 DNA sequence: TGTGCCAGCAGTGTAGGTCAGGGGGATAATTCACCCCTCCACTTT. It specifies CASSVGQGDNSPLHF.

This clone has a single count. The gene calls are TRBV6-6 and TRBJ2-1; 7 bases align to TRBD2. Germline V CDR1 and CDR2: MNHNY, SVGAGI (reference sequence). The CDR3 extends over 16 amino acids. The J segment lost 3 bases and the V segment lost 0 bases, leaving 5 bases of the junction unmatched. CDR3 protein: CASSYSWGGSYNEQFF. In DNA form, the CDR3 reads TGTGCCAGCAGTTACTCCTGGGGCGGGAGCTACAATGAGCAGTTCTTC.

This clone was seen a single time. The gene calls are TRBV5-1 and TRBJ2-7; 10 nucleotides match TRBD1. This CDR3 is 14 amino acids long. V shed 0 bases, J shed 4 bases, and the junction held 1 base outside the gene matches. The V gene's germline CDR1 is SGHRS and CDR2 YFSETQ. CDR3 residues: CASSLAGQGYEQYV. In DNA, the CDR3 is TGCGCCAGCAGCTTGGCGGGACAGGGGTACGAGCAGTACGTC.